Included here is one T cell receptor (beta chain) sequence, with context. Its antigen remains undetermined. There are no base qualities to consult, and no much larger clone falls within one base. This record comes from a study of blood T cells in healthy people across ages (dated by TCRdb to the mid-2010s). Regarding the study in general: In model experiments, roughly one uniquely barcoded TCR beta cDNA molecule per two T cells was captured by template switching. To track age-related changes in TCR beta repertoire diversity, the study relied on deep sequencing normalized with unique cDNA molecular identifiers. Donors were grouped into four age groups: young (average 16 years), middle-aged (less than 40), aged (62) and long-lived (approximately 81). To avoid experimental bias, donors of different ages were spread randomly across the sequencing lanes. Two additional independent replicas of 1 million unique cDNA reads from the same blood draw were analyzed for two donors (one aged 18 to 29 and one aged 80 or older).

The library was obtained by 5' RACE. Instrument on record: Illumina HiSeq 2500. The second PCR ran for roughly 7 to 11 cycles and used a J-beta primer mix along with a sample-barcoded 5' primer. Each TCR beta cDNA molecule received a unique molecular identifier from a template-switch 5' adaptor carrying 12 random nucleotides. At least 2.5 million CDR3-containing paired-end reads were obtained from each sample. First-strand cDNA was synthesized from all RNA with the Mint cDNA synthesis kit, primed by a TRBC-specific oligonucleotide. All cDNA was treated with uracil-DNA glycosylase and then went through a first 18-cycle PCR with the universal primers M1SS and BC2_uni_R. The study's own analysis went as follows. Normalization of each sample was performed by random selection of 1 million high-quality reads, each carrying a distinct molecular identifier. Reads with shared molecular identifiers were discarded instead of being binned into consensus sequences. CDR3 identification, clonotype clustering and error correction used MiTCR with a Q25 quality threshold and the strictest error-elimination algorithm. A nonparametric unseen species model using Euler transformation provided a lower-bound estimate of total TCR beta diversity. TCRdb reran the public reads through fastp at Q25 and MiXCR, keeping productive beta chains. Under each unique CDR3 protein, matching rows form one entry showing the most common genes and DNA. The V and J calls come from TCRdb's annotation, not from the publication. The table for this sample lists roughly 1,500,000 distinct CDR3 sequences; 42% of them were counted only once. The ten most abundant clones make up roughly 7.7% of the sample.

The donors were roughly 39 Caucasian individuals from Russia, aged roughly 6 to 90 years, who were systemically healthy. Each donor gave ten milliliters of peripheral blood, drawn into EDTA-treated Vacutainer tubes. Ficoll-Paque density-gradient centrifugation was used to isolate PBMCs, with at least 6.5 million per sample. Trizol reagent was used to extract total RNA from PBMCs, with at least 5.5 micrograms per sample. Naive CD45RAhigh/CD27high T cell percentages were measured by flow cytometry on a PBMC aliquot from every donor. What the authors observed across the whole study: Compared with the aged group, the long-lived group had more naive CD4+ T cells, fewer expanded clones and increased TCR diversity, suggesting age selection. Because profiling used bulk unsorted PBMCs, naive and antigen-experienced compartments could not be compared conclusively. The percentage of naive T cells measured by flow cytometry correlated strongly with observed TCR beta diversity. Because the CMV infection status of the donors was unknown, age-related changes in expanded clonotypes may potentially have been confounded. Estimates of total diversity based on one million sequenced T cells were regarded as lower bounds and as underestimates. Observed TCR beta diversity per million T cells fell roughly linearly with age, and a significant reduction was already apparent by age around 40.

Via the germline V gene, CDR1 is SNHLY and CDR2 FYNNEI. Measured from the cysteine to the phenylalanine, the CDR3 is 15 residues long. The only DNA kept is the CDR3, 45 bases in frame from the first base. V is reduced by 4 bases and J by 4 bases, leaving a spacing of 15 bases between them. The specimen sequenced was blood. This chain is built from TRBV2 and TRBJ2-3; the D segment cannot be called with confidence. The receptor was derived from a woman aged 18 to 35 in good health. The bases are TGTGCCAGCAGTGCTATGCACATCTCCGCAGATACGCAGTATTTT. This gives the protein CASSAMHISADTQYF.